These 6 T cell receptor beta chains were sequenced from one sample in a study of lymphopenia after photon versus proton radiotherapy. Only in-frame clones appear in the TCRdb table, and some are missing; sequencing was by immunoSEQ multiplex PCR. The sample contains tens of thousands of clones, roughly 85% of which appear only once. The sequencing here drew on peripheral blood, taken from a patient treated with photon-based radiotherapy. The receptors shown here come from a man in his forties or fifties with gastric cancer.

V usage is TRBV5-4 and J usage is TRBJ2-1, with D tentatively TRBD1 (5 bases). The germline CDR1 and CDR2 sequences are SGHNT and YYREEE (reference sequence). Between the trimmed V and J ends, which lost 0 bases and 5 bases, there was a span of 9 bases. CDR3 length: 14 residues. CDR3 sequence (DNA): TGTGCCAGCAGCTTGGTGACAGCTAACAATGAGCAGTTCTTC. This translates into CASSLVTANNEQFF. Looking up the rest from reference TRBV5-4 and TRBJ2-1 gives the full variable domain: ETGVTQSPTHLIKTRGQQVTLRCSSQSGHNTVSWYQQALGQGPQFIFQYYREEENGRGNFPPRFSGLQFPNYSSELNVNALELDDSALYLCASSLVTANNEQFFGPGTRLTVL.

The chain employs TRBV5-5 and TRBJ2-1; D is undetermined. Germline CDR1 reads SGHKS; CDR2 reads YYEKEE (reference sequence). V was pared by 3 bases and J by 8 bases, with 12 bases between. The CDR3 spans 13 residues. CDR3 DNA: TGTGCCAGCAGCTGGGGTCCTTTGGATGAGCAGTTCTTC. Its protein product is CASSWGPLDEQFF.

This chain links TRBV6-1 with TRBJ1-5, with D uncertain. V was trimmed by 6 bases and J by 3 bases, leaving 9 bases between them. The CDR3 contains 13 residues. The germline V gene encodes CDR1 MNHNS and CDR2 SASEGT. The CDR3 region has the DNA TGTGCCAGCAGGGAGGGCCTCAATCAGCCCCAGCATTTT. This translates into CASREGLNQPQHF.

This clone was detected a few times. The V and J genes are TRBV7-3 and TRBJ1-2; D may be TRBD1 (6 bases). Germline V gives CDR1 SGHTA, CDR2 FQGTGA. The V and J ends lost 5 bases and 3 bases respectively, with 10 bases between them. CDR3 length: 13 residues. The DNA for the CDR3 is TGTGCCAGCAGCCAGGACAGAGACTATGGCTACACCTTC. Encoded protein: CASSQDRDYGYTF.

This clone occurred once. This chain links TRBV4-3 with TRBJ2-1, with unresolved D. The CDR3 is 15 amino acids. Germline V lookup: CDR1 LGHNA, CDR2 YSLEER. Between the trimmed V and J ends, which lost 3 bases and 1 base, there was a span of 10 bases. The CDR3 sequence: CASSQGYRSYNEQFF. The CDR3 DNA is TGCGCCAGCAGCCAGGGGTATAGGTCCTACAATGAGCAGTTCTTC.

This chain joins TRBV2 and TRBJ2-4; D perhaps matches TRBD2 (5 bases). V was shortened by 4 bases and J by 7 bases, with 5 bases between the two germline ends. This CDR3 contains 11 residues. Germline assignment: CDR1 SNHLY and CDR2 FYNNEI. The CDR3 loop is CASSGENIQYF. CDR3 bases: TGTGCCAGCAGTGGGGAGAACATTCAGTACTTC.